Listed below are T cell receptor beta chains from one sample, sequenced in a study of T cell responses to AZD1222 COVID-19 vaccine. TCRdb's copy holds only in-frame clones and misses some; the assay was immunoSEQ multiplex PCR. The table has 150,000 to 200,000 clones, approximately 94% seen once. The material was peripheral blood, obtained 28 days after the second AZD1222 dose. Receptors were obtained from an adult who received the AZD1222 COVID-19 vaccine. Both conserved end residues are trimmed from each CDR3. Fields, in order: J gene, V gene, CDR3 length, CDR3 protein.

TRBJ2-2,TRBV5-1,13,ASSLAPGSTGELF
TRBJ2-7,TRBV10-3,10,AIGLADYEQY
TRBJ2-1,TRBV5-4,12,ASSFSGSYNEQF
TRBJ1-2,TRBV14,11,ASSAGRNYGYT
TRBJ1-1,TRBV7-6,12,ASSLTRGDAEAF
TRBJ2-1,TRBV19,20,ASSIRDRALAGPPSSYNEQF
TRBJ2-3,TRBV19,18,ASSDHHRDRGPISTDTQY
TRBJ1-3,TRBV27,10,ASSPRGGTIY
TRBJ2-5,TRBV11-3,17,ASSLDPASGSFGKETQY
TRBJ2-5,TRBV14,16,ASSPRRDLAGGKETQY
TRBJ1-2,TRBV30,10,AWSVQGNGYT
TRBJ2-5,TRBV6-5,12,ASSSTRGGETQY
TRBJ2-4,TRBV29-1,12,SVEDTGTKNIQY
TRBJ2-1,TRBV19,15,ASSYTSGRDTYNEQF
TRBJ2-3,TRBV7-6,11,ASSHSWADTQY
TRBJ2-7,TRBV28,12,ASSLAGTTYEQY
TRBJ1-1,TRBV12-3/TRBV12-4,11,ASSQDRNTEAF
TRBJ1-1,TRBV29-1,11,SVEPGLNTEAF
TRBJ1-2,TRBV5-1,12,ASTPGQGRGGYT
TRBJ2-1,TRBV4-3,15,ASSQSIGTSGRNEQF
TRBJ1-1,TRBV7-8,13,ASSLAPGQGTEAF
TRBJ1-1,TRBV29-1,12,SAGGLPGGTEAF